The 13 T cell receptor beta chains given below trace back to one sample, sequenced in a study of Tregs in tolerant kidney transplant recipients. This table comes from immunoSEQ multiplex PCR, and its TCRdb copy is limited to in-frame clones, with some not included. Of tens of thousands of clones listed, 75% to 95% are singletons. Sample: Tregs from blood. These receptors were obtained from a human donor in good health.

The chain couples TRBV25-1 to TRBJ2-5, with D hard to call. The germline gives CDR1 MGHDK, CDR2 SYGVNS. This CDR3 contains 13 residues. The germline V and J ends were trimmed by 2 bases and 7 bases, with 11 bases remaining between them. The CDR3 coding sequence is TGTGCCAGCAGTGAACAATCTACGGTGACCCAGTACTTC. Its protein is CASSEQSTVTQYF. Filled out from reference TRBV25-1 and TRBJ2-5, the complete variable domain reads EADIYQTPRYLVIGTGKKITLECSQTMGHDKMYWYQQDPGMELHLIHYSYGVNSTEKGDLSSESTVSRIRTEHFPLTLESARPSHTSQYLCASSEQSTVTQYFGPGTRLLVL.

The chain recombines TRBV19 with TRBJ2-3; the match to TRBD1 covers 7 bases. The CDR3 is made up of 14 amino acids. Germline V gene lookup returns CDR1 LNHDA and CDR2 SQIVND (reference sequence). The J segment lost 1 base and the V segment lost 6 bases, leaving 4 bases of the junction unmatched. The CDR3 sequence is CASRNRGGTDTQYF. CDR3 sequence (DNA): TGTGCCAGTAGGAACAGGGGCGGCACAGATACGCAGTATTTT.

The genes are TRBV7-9 and TRBJ1-2; no definite D call. Per the germline V gene, CDR1 is SEHNR and CDR2 is FQNEAQ (reference sequence). The V gene lost 3 bases and the J gene lost 4 bases, with 9 bases spanning the gap. This CDR3 is 13 amino acids long. The CDR3 DNA sequence: TGTGCCAGCAGCTTGCCCCTGGGCTATGGCTACACCTTC. This codes for CASSLPLGYGYTF.

This clone was counted once. The rearrangement links TRBV2 to TRBJ1-5; D unclear. Trimming removed 3 bases from V and 9 bases from J, with 12 bases in between. The CDR3 contains 13 residues. Germline CDR1 is SNHLY and CDR2 is FYNNEI. Here the CDR3 reads CASSELTPWPQHF. CDR3 DNA sequence: TGTGCCAGCAGTGAGTTGACGCCGTGGCCCCAGCATTTT.

The rearrangement links TRBV29-1 to TRBJ1-3, with D hard to call. This CDR3 is built from 14 residues. Trimming took 7 bases from V and 2 from J, leaving 15 bases between them. The germline CDR1 and CDR2 sequences are SQVTM and ANQGSEA. CDR3 sequence: CSARWPGTGNTIYF. The CDR3, as DNA: TGCAGCGCCCGGTGGCCCGGGACTGGAAACACCATATATTTT. Complete variable domain (other parts from reference TRBV29-1 and TRBJ1-3): SAVISQKPSRDICQRGTSLTIQCQVDSQVTMMFWYRQQPGQSLTLIATANQGSEATYESGFVIDKFPISRPNLTFSTLTVSNMSPEDSSIYLCSARWPGTGNTIYFGEGSWLTVV.

The rearrangement joins TRBV10-1 to TRBJ1-1; no firm D call. Trimming stripped 4 bases from V and 1 base from J, with 7 bases between. The CDR3 consists of 13 residues. CDR1 is WNHNN, CDR2 SYGVQD, per germline (reference sequence). The CDR3 loop reads CASSVMQNTEAFF. The CDR3 bases are TGCGCCAGCAGTGTAATGCAGAACACTGAAGCTTTCTTT.

The chain combines TRBV4-1 with TRBJ1-5; D is undetermined. V was shortened by 4 bases and J by 4 bases, with 14 bases between the two germline ends. Germline CDR1 reads MGHRA; CDR2 reads YSYEKL. The length of the CDR3 is 15 residues. The CDR3 loop reads CASSLAEGSNQPQHF. The CDR3 DNA reads as TGCGCCAGCAGCCTCGCGGAGGGATCAAATCAGCCCCAGCATTTT.

In its sample, this clone was seen a few times. V is TRBV19 and J is TRBJ1-1, with D unclear. CDR1 and CDR2 (germline): LNHDA, SQIVND (reference sequence). The V gene lost 2 bases and the J gene lost 1 base, with 11 bases spanning the gap. CDR3 length equals 15 residues. The CDR3 nucleotides read TGTGCCAGTAGTATAATGGGTACAGCGAACACTGAAGCTTTCTTT. Amino acids: CASSIMGTANTEAFF.

This rearrangement joins TRBV6-5 to TRBJ1-6; D is unclear. The CDR3 runs 14 residues. V lost 8 bases and J 0 bases, leaving 8 bases between the germline ends. CDR1 is MNHEY and CDR2 is SVGAGI in the germline V gene. The CDR3 sequence is CASGRSSYNSPLHF. In nucleotides, the CDR3 is TGTGCCAGCGGCAGGAGCTCCTATAATTCACCCCTCCACTTT.

The chain carries TRBV10-2 and TRBJ2-5, with D perhaps matching TRBD2 (5 bases). With 7 bases removed from V and 4 bases from J, the gap between germline ends came to 10 bases. The V gene's germline CDR1 is WSHSY and CDR2 SAAADI. The CDR3 totals 12 residues. The CDR3 region has the DNA TGCGCCAGCAAGAACAGCGGAGAGACCCAGTACTTC. It yields the protein CASKNSGETQYF.

J is TRBJ2-3 and V is TRBV12-5; D perhaps matches TRBD1 (5 bases). Germline lookup yields CDR1 LGHNT and CDR2 FRNRAP. The CDR3 contains 13 residues. The germline V and J ends were trimmed by 7 bases and 2 bases, with 10 bases remaining between them. The CDR3 loop is CASAAGYTDTQYF. Written as DNA, the CDR3 is TGTGCTAGTGCCGCAGGGTACACAGATACGCAGTATTTT.

This CDR3 is CAISPDRGTNTEAFF. The CDR3 region has the DNA TGTGCCATCAGCCCGGACAGAGGGACGAACACTGAAGCTTTCTTT. V and J are TRBV10-3 and TRBJ1-1; TRBD1 is a possible D gene (6 bases). This CDR3 spans 15 amino acids. The germline V gene encodes CDR1 ENHRY and CDR2 SYGVKD. Trimming took off 6 bases at V and 1 base at J, with 15 bases between the two ends.

The V gene is TRBV2, the J gene TRBJ2-3; D unclear. The CDR3 loop spans 14 amino acids. Between the trimmed V and J ends, which lost 8 bases and 0 bases, there was a span of 12 bases. In germline, CDR1 is SNHLY, CDR2 FYNNEI. The CDR3 loop reads CASLRELSTDTQYF. CDR3 sequence (DNA): TGTGCCAGCCTTAGAGAACTTAGCACAGATACGCAGTATTTT.